This TCR beta chain was sequenced during a study of T cell repertoires in cytomegalovirus infection. As for the study in general: Public TCR beta signatures marked donors with CMV infection and the matching HLA.

One entry per CDR3 protein results from TCRdb running MiXCR on the reads. The sample includes about 180,000 distinct CDR3 sequences, about a fifth of them seen just once. Germline-derived CDR1 and CDR2 are MNHNY and SVGAGI (reference sequence). Deletions cut 5 bases from V and 6 bases from J, with 17 bases between. CDR3 length equals 15 residues. A note on this clonotype: Antigen: not known.

This clonotype originated in a human donor in good health (CMV status not recorded). Some clones in this sample may be carry-over from other donors' samples. The V gene is TRBV6-6, the J gene TRBJ1-5; D possibly corresponds to TRBD1 (5 bases). The source was CD8+ T cells from cultured PBMCs, collected from culture after CMV antigen stimulation. This CDR3 is CASSDWDRGGQPQHF. CDR3 nucleotide sequence: TGTGCCAGCAGTGATTGGGACCGGGGCGGTCAGCCCCAGCATTTT.